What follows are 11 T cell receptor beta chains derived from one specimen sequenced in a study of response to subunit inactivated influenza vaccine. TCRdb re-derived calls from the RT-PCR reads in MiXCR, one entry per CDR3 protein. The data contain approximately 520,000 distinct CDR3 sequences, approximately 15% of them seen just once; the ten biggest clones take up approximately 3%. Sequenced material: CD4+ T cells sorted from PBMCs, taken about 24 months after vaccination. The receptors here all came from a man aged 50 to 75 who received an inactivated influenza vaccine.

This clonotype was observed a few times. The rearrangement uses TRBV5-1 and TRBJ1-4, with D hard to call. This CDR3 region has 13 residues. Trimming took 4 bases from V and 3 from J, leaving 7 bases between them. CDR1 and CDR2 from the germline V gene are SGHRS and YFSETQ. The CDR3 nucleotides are TGCGCCAGCAGCCGAGAGCCTAATGAAAAACTGTTTTTT. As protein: CASSREPNEKLFF.

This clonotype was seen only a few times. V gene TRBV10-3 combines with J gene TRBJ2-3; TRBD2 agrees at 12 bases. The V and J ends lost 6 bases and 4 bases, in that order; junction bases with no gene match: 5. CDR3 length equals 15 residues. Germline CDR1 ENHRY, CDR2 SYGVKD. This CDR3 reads CAIRASGGASDTQYF. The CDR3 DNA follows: TGTGCCATCAGGGCTAGCGGGGGGGCCTCAGATACGCAGTATTTT.

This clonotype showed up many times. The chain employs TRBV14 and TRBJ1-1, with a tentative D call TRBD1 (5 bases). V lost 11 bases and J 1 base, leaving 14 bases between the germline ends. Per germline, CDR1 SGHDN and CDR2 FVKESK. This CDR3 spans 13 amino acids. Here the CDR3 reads CASTVGQNTEAFF. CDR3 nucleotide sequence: TGTGCCTCTACGGTCGGACAGAACACTGAAGCTTTCTTT.

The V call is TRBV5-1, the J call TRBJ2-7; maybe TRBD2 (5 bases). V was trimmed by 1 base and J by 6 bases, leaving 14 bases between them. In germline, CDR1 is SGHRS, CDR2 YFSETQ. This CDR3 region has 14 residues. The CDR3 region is CASSLSPASGEQYF. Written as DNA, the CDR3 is TGCGCCAGCAGCTTGTCCCCGGCCAGCGGCGAGCAGTACTTC.

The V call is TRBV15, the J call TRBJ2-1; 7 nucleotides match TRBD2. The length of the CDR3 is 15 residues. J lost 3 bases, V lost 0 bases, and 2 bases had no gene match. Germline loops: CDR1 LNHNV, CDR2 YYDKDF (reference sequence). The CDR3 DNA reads TGTGCCACCAGCAGAGATAGCGGGTTCTACAATGAGCAGTTCTTC. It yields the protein CATSRDSGFYNEQFF.

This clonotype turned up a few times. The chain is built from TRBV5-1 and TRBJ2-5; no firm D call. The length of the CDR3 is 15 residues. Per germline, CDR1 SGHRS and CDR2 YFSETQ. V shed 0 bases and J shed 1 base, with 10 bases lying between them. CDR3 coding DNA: TGCGCCAGCAGCTTGGAATATAGGGCCCAAGAGACCCAGTACTTC. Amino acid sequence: CASSLEYRAQETQYF.

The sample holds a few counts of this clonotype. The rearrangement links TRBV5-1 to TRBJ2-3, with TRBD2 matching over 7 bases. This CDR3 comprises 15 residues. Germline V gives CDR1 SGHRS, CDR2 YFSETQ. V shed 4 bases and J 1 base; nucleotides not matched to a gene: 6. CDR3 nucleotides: TGCGCCAGCAGCCCGGCGGGGGAACGCACAGATACGCAGTATTTT. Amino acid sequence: CASSPAGERTDTQYF.

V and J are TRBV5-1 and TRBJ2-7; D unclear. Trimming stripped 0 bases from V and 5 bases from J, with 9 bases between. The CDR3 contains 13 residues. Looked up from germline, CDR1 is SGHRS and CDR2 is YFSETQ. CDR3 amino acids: CASSLEWVHEQYF. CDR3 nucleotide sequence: TGCGCCAGCAGCTTGGAGTGGGTCCACGAGCAGTACTTC.

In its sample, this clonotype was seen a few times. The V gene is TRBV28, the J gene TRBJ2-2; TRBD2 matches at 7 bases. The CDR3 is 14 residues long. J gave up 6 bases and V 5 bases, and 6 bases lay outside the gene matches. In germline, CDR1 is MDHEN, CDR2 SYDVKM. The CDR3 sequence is CASSLGGPSGELFF. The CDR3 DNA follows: TGTGCCAGCAGTCTGGGAGGGCCATCCGGGGAGCTGTTTTTT.

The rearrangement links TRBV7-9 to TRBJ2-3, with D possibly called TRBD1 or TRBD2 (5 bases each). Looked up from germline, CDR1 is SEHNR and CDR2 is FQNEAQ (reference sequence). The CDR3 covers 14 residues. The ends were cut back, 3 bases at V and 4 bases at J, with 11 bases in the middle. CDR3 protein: CASSFPGTPDTQYF. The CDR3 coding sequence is TGTGCCAGCAGCTTTCCCGGGACCCCAGATACGCAGTATTTT. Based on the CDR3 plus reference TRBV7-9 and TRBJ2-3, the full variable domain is DTGVSQNPRHKITKRGQNVTFRCDPISEHNRLYWYRQTLGQGPEFLTYFQNEAQLEKSRLLSDRFSAERPKGSFSTLEIQRTEQGDSAMYLCASSFPGTPDTQYFGPGTRLTVL.

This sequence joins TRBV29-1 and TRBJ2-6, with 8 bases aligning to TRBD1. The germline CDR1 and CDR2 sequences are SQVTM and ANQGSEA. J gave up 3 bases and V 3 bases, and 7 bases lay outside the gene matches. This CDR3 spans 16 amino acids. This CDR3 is CSVEGQEGYGANVLTF. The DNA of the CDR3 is TGCAGCGTTGAGGGACAGGAAGGTTATGGGGCCAACGTCCTGACTTTC.